This TCR beta chain was documented in a study of T cell changes during pregnancy in multiple sclerosis. Sequencing was performed with immunoSEQ multiplex PCR; in TCRdb, only in-frame clones are kept and a portion is missing. The sample carries 70,000 to 95,000 clones, about 93% recorded once. Trimming cost V 7 bases and J 4 bases, with 20 bases left between them. The V gene's germline CDR1 is LNHDA and CDR2 SQIVND (reference sequence). The CDR3 spans 16 residues. The J gene is TRBJ1-5, the V gene TRBV19, with D possibly TRBD1 on 5 matching bases. This clonotype originated in a female donor in good health, enrolled as a control in a pregnancy study. The sequencing used peripheral blood, collected after pregnancy. The CDR3 coding sequence is TGTGCCAGTATCCCGGACCGACGACGGGGGAATCAGCCCCAGCATTTT. It yields the protein CASIPDRRRGNQPQHF. The full variable domain, in which reference TRBV19 and TRBJ1-5 provide the parts outside the CDR3, is DGGITQSPKYLFRKEGQNVTLSCEQNLNHDAMYWYRQDPGQGLRLIYYSQIVNDFQKGDIAEGYSVSREKKESFPLTVTSAQKNPTAFYLCASIPDRRRGNQPQHFGDGTRLSIL.